These 13 T cell receptor beta chains were sequenced from one sample in a study of blood T cells in healthy people across ages. For the second PCR, which ran for about 6 to 11 cycles, a sample-barcoded 5' primer and a J-beta primer mix were used. TCRdb redid the calling of the 5' RACE reads with MiXCR, one entry per CDR3 protein. The top ten hold 10% to 12% of the sample, which has fewer than 2,000,000 distinct CDR3 sequences, roughly 32% seen once. Specimen: blood. Every receptor here comes from a woman aged 25 to 39 in good health.

This clonotype was seen only a few times. The genes are TRBV20-1 and TRBJ2-1; the D gene could be TRBD1 or TRBD2 (5 bases each). Trimming took 3 bases from V and 6 from J, leaving 18 bases between them. CDR1 and CDR2 (germline): DFQATT, SNEGSKA (reference sequence). The CDR3 is made up of 15 amino acids. The DNA for the CDR3 is TGCAGTGCTAGTCGTTCTCATACTAGGGGCAATGAGCAGTTCTTC. This translates into CSASRSHTRGNEQFF.

This clonotype was seen more than once but under ten times. J is TRBJ2-1 and V is TRBV7-3; D call uncertain. V was shortened by 2 bases and J by 6 bases, with 29 bases between the two germline ends. This CDR3 has 20 amino acids. Germline-derived CDR1 and CDR2 are SGHTA and FQGTGA. The CDR3 loop is CASSLGWDPPDLRTRNEQFF. CDR3 DNA sequence: TGTGCCAGCAGCTTAGGGTGGGATCCCCCCGACCTCAGGACCCGCAATGAGCAGTTCTTC.

The CDR3 here is CSAPGGAGNYGYTF. The CDR3 DNA reads TGCAGTGCCCCCGGAGGTGCAGGGAACTATGGCTACACCTTC. The J gene is TRBJ1-2, the V gene TRBV20-1; D perhaps matches TRBD1 (5 bases). Germline-derived CDR1 and CDR2 are DFQATT and SNEGSKA (reference sequence). The CDR3 covers 14 residues. The V gene lost 6 bases and the J gene lost 2 bases, with 16 bases spanning the gap.

In its sample, this clonotype was seen a few times. This chain uses TRBV19 with TRBJ2-3; possibly TRBD1 for D (6 bases). Germline V CDR1 and CDR2: LNHDA, SQIVND (reference sequence). Trimming removed 7 bases at V and 6 bases at J, with 11 bases between. The CDR3 sequence is 12 residues long. CDR3 DNA sequence: TGTGCCAGTACAGGACAGCTTGATACGCAGTATTTT. Amino acids: CASTGQLDTQYF. The entire variable domain, with the rest obtained from reference TRBV19 and TRBJ2-3, is as follows: DGGITQSPKYLFRKEGQNVTLSCEQNLNHDAMYWYRQDPGQGLRLIYYSQIVNDFQKGDIAEGYSVSREKKESFPLTVTSAQKNPTAFYLCASTGQLDTQYFGPGTRLTVL.

A few counts support this clonotype. The V gene is TRBV5-1, the J gene TRBJ2-1, with TRBD1 identical over 7 bases. Per germline, CDR1 SGHRS and CDR2 YFSETQ. Trimming took 4 bases from V and 5 from J; bases not matched to a gene: 6. The length of the CDR3 is 14 residues. The CDR3 coding sequence is TGCGCCAGCAGCATCCGACAGGGCAACAATGAGCAGTTCTTC. Translation gives CASSIRQGNNEQFF.

This clonotype was detected a few times. The J gene is TRBJ2-3, the V gene TRBV4-1; 10 nucleotides align to TRBD2. Germline V gene sequence: CDR1 MGHRA, CDR2 YSYEKL. The CDR3 runs to 16 residues. Trimming removed 3 bases from V and 3 bases from J; junction bases left unmatched: 6. The CDR3 sequence: CASSQGTSAHTDTQYF. CDR3 nucleotides: TGCGCCAGCAGCCAGGGGACTAGCGCCCATACAGATACGCAGTATTTT.

The table lists this clonotype with a few counts. This chain connects TRBV25-1 to TRBJ2-7; D gene ambiguous. V lost 3 bases and J 11 bases, leaving 11 bases between the germline ends. CDR1 is MGHDK, CDR2 SYGVNS, per germline. This CDR3 is built from 11 residues. The CDR3 loop reads CASSDGPFEYF. In DNA form, the CDR3 reads TGTGCCAGCAGTGATGGTCCTTTCGAGTACTTC.

This clonotype was counted between two and nine times. J is TRBJ1-5 and V is TRBV28; no reliable D call. V was clipped by 4 bases and J by 6 bases, with 16 bases between them. CDR1 is MDHEN, CDR2 SYDVKM, per germline. The length of the CDR3 is 15 residues. For the CDR3, the DNA is TGTGCCAGCAGTTACCTTTCAGAGGTCCCTCAGCCCCAGCATTTT. Protein product: CASSYLSEVPQPQHF.

This clonotype appeared a few times. V is TRBV2 and J is TRBJ2-3; TRBD2 matches 7 bases. Germline CDR1 reads SNHLY; CDR2 reads FYNNEI. J gave up 2 bases and V 6 bases, and 11 bases lay outside the gene matches. This CDR3 spans 16 amino acids. The DNA for the CDR3 is TGTGCCAGCAGCCTCTCCGGGCGGGGGTACACAGATACGCAGTATTTT. Protein sequence: CASSLSGRGYTDTQYF. The whole variable domain, remainder taken from reference TRBV2 and TRBJ2-3, is EPEVTQTPSHQVTQMGQEVILRCVPISNHLYFYWYRQILGQKVEFLVSFYNNEISEKSEIFDDQFSVERPDGSNFTLKIRSTKLEDSAMYFCASSLSGRGYTDTQYFGPGTRLTVL.

As to this clonotype: This may be a read error, as it is one base from a much larger clone. In DNA form, the CDR3 reads TGTGCCAGCAGCCTTGCGGGAGGCGGGAACGAGCGGTACTTC. As protein: CASSLAGGGNERYF. The V and J genes are TRBV13 and TRBJ2-7, with 8 bases that match TRBD2. From germline, CDR1 is PRHDT and CDR2 FYEKMQ (reference sequence). This CDR3 is 14 amino acids long.

Of note for this clonotype: The junction shows a germline mismatch at one end, possibly a read error. V gene TRBV7-2 combines with J gene TRBJ2-1, with 9 bases aligning to TRBD2. This CDR3 has 15 amino acids. Germline lookup yields CDR1 SGHTA and CDR2 FQGNSA. The CDR3 reads CAGSFSGRSYNEQFF. The CDR3 DNA reads TGTGCCGGCAGCTTTAGCGGGAGATCCTACAATGAGCAGTTCTTC.

This clonotype turned up a few times. The V gene is TRBV7-6, the J gene TRBJ2-5; D is perhaps TRBD2 (6 bases). The CDR3 sequence is 17 residues long. Germline values: CDR1 SGHVS, CDR2 FNYEAQ. V was clipped by 7 bases and J by 5 bases, with 26 bases between them. In DNA form, the CDR3 reads TGTGCCAGCACCACGGGCCCCGGAACTAGCCGACCTGAGACCCAGTACTTC. Its translation: CASTTGPGTSRPETQYF.

The chain carries TRBV10-3 and TRBJ1-3; no clear D gene. CDR3 length equals 11 residues. Germline V gene lookup returns CDR1 ENHRY and CDR2 SYGVKD. The V and J ends lost 2 bases and 8 bases respectively, with 4 bases between them. The CDR3: CAISEVDTIYF. The DNA of the CDR3 is TGTGCCATCAGTGAGGTTGACACCATATATTTT.